This record looks at one T cell receptor beta chain sequence and its context. This CDR3 has 15 residues. V was pared by 3 bases and J by 4 bases, with 8 bases of the junction left unmatched. Germline V CDR1 and CDR2: LNHNV, YYDKDF (reference sequence). Authors' data handling: Researchers report that nucleated cell counts were estimated from reference gene primer amplification. Sequencing was performed with immunoSEQ multiplex PCR; in TCRdb, only in-frame clones are kept and a portion is missing. That table supplies the V and J calls and clone size; D and trimming were determined from the DNA. This sample has about 360,000 clones, with approximately 86% found just once. The data stem from a study of blood T cell repertoires in COVID-19. Study details: Collection of acute and convalescent COVID-19 samples took place in the United States, Italy and Spain. The cDNA or gDNA used as material had been derived from T cells, B-cell-depleted T cells, or PBMCs.

Recruited during active infection, patients (from Seattle) were subsequently followed longitudinally. The chain carries TRBV15 and TRBJ1-2; 7 bases are a match to TRBD1. Specimen: peripheral blood. The source of this sequence is a woman in her sixties or seventies with COVID-19, enrolled during active disease. In nucleotides, the CDR3 is TGTGCCACCAGCAGGAGGGGACAGATTTCCTATGGCTACACCTTC. Its translation is CATSRRGQISYGYTF.